This TCR beta chain was recorded in a study of T cell repertoires in cytomegalovirus infection (dated by TCRdb to between 2018 and 2020). Regarding the research as a whole: Donor HLA type was relevant to the analysis, as public TCR beta signatures indicated carriage of CMV infection together with the matching HLA type.

The germline V gene (reference sequence) supplies CDR1 LNHDA and CDR2 SQIVND. From cysteine to phenylalanine, the CDR3 is 16 amino acids long. CDR3 DNA is the only sequence kept; it has 48 bases, read in frame from the first base. V is clipped by 0 bases and J by 6 bases, and the sequence between their germline boundaries is 15 bases long. For this clonotype: The target of this receptor is not known. Per-nucleotide qualities are absent, and no much larger clonotype sits a single base away.

Overall study results and their limits: Carriers of CMV infection plus the relevant HLA type were discriminated by the cumulative frequency of public TCR beta family members in the study cohort and in an independent approximately 340-donor cohort. The ex vivo response was dominated by HLA-C-restricted CMV-specific TCR beta clonotypes, which also provided the single most frequent clonotype in two of eight donors.

TCRdb records Illumina HiSeq 1500 as the sequencer. TCRdb reanalyzed the raw reads on its own, using fastp at Q25 for trimming and MiXCR for clone calling, and kept in-frame beta chains. Every distinct CDR3 protein forms one entry, paired with its most common genes and DNA. This sample holds about 440,000 distinct CDR3 sequences; 30% to 40% were observed only once. About 13% of the sample comes from the top ten. This clonotype was obtained from a human donor in good health (CMV status not recorded). Some clones in this sample may be carry-over from other donors' samples. The V and J segments used are TRBV19 and TRBJ2-1; TRBD1 is perhaps the D gene, given 6 matching bases. Sequencing was carried out using PBMCs. The CDR3 region reads CASSIDRLGGINEQFF. In nucleotides, the sequence is TGTGCCAGTAGTATAGATCGGTTAGGGGGTATCAATGAGCAGTTCTTC.